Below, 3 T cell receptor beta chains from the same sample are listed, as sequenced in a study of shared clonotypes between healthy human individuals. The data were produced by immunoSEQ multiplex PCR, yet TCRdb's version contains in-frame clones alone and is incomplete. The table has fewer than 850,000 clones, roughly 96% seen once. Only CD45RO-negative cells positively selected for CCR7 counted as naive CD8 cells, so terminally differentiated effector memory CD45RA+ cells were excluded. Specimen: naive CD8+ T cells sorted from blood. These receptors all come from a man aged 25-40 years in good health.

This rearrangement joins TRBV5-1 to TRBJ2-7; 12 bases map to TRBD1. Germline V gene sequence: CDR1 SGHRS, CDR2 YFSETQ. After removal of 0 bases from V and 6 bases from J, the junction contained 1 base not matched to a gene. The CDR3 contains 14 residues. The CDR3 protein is CASSLGDRGPEQYF. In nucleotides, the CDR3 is TGCGCCAGCAGCTTGGGGGACAGGGGGCCCGAGCAGTACTTC.

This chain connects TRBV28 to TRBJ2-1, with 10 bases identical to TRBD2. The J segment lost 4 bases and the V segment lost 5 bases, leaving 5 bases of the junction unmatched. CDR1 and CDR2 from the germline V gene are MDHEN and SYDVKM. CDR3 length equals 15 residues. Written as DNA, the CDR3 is TGTGCCAGCAGTGGGAGCGGGAGGGATTACAATGAGCAGTTCTTC. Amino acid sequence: CASSGSGRDYNEQFF.

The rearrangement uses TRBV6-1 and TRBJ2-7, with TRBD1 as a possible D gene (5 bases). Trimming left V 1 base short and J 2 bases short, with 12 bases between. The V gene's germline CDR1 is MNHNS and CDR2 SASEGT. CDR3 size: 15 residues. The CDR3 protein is CASSEVSGRAYEQYF. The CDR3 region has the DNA TGTGCCAGCAGTGAAGTTTCAGGGCGCGCCTACGAGCAGTACTTC.